This TCR beta chain emerged from a study of regulatory T cells in long-lasting Graves disease. Germline CDR1 and CDR2: DFQATT and SNEGSKA (reference sequence). J gave up 3 bases and V 3 bases, and 10 bases lay outside the gene matches. The CDR3 covers 16 residues. The time point here: newly diagnosed GD, antithyroid drugs for less than 3 months. Extracted RNA from PBMCs served as the source of the TCR library. To make TCR beta libraries, researchers used iRepertoire HTBI primers and Arm-PCR of CDR3 regions. Each CDR3 protein is one row after TCRdb ran MiXCR on the multiplex PCR reads. The table has 380,000 or so distinct CDR3 sequences, around 15% seen once. This sample also appeared in a second study, on T cells in Graves' hyperthyroidism and ophthalmopathy. From that report: TCR CDR3 regions were first amplified by RT-PCR with HTBI primers.

Here the sequenced sample was peripheral blood mononuclear cells (PBMCs), taken at new diagnosis, from a patient treated with antithyroid drugs. This receptor was obtained from a woman under 30 with Graves disease. The chain joins TRBV20-1 to TRBJ2-5; 10 bases map to TRBD2. This CDR3 reads CSASYLPGTSEETQYF. The CDR3 DNA follows: TGCAGTGCTAGTTACCTCCCTGGGACTAGCGAAGAGACCCAGTACTTC.